The 3 T cell receptor beta chains reported below all come from one sample, sequenced in a study of blood T cell repertoires in COVID-19. The assay was immunoSEQ multiplex PCR, and TCRdb's table has in-frame clones only and misses some. This table holds some 190,000 clones, around nine tenths found once. The specimen was peripheral blood. Every receptor here comes from a man aged 18 to 29 with active or convalescent COVID-19.

The chain uses TRBV5-1 and TRBJ2-5, with 7 bases matching TRBD1. CDR3 size: 15 residues. CDR1 and CDR2 from the germline V gene are SGHRS and YFSETQ. Germline trimming cut 2 bases from V and 5 bases from J; bases unmatched to any gene: 9. For the CDR3, the DNA is TGCGCCAGCAGCTTAACGACAGGGCTGTATGAGACCCAGTACTTC. It specifies CASSLTTGLYETQYF.

This chain connects TRBV3-1 (or the pseudogene TRBV3-2) to TRBJ2-1; the match to TRBD2 covers 7 bases. This CDR3 comprises 15 residues. Germline CDR1 LGHDT, CDR2 YNNKEL (reference sequence). The V segment lost 9 bases and the J segment 4 bases; nucleotides outside the gene matches: 12. The CDR3 DNA reads TGTGCCAGTAAGATCGGGCGGGAGCCATACAATGAGCAGTTCTTC. Translated: CASKIGREPYNEQFF.

J is TRBJ1-2 and V is TRBV7-9, with D hard to call. The CDR3 contains 13 residues. The germline V and J ends were trimmed by 5 bases and 8 bases, with 15 bases remaining between them. Germline lookup yields CDR1 SEHNR and CDR2 FQNEAQ (reference sequence). The CDR3 nucleotides read TGTGCCAGCAGCGCCGGGAGTTCTTGGGGCTACACCTTC. It specifies CASSAGSSWGYTF.